This is a list of T cell receptor beta chains from one sample in a study of cytomegalovirus exposure and HLA in healthy donors. Clones were sequenced by immunoSEQ multiplex PCR, and TCRdb holds only the in-frame ones, with some missing. Of roughly 190,000 clones in the sample, roughly 83% were seen once. The sample consisted of PBMCs. Source of these receptors: a woman aged 50 to 60 in good health and CMV-seronegative. The conserved cysteine and the conserved F or W are not part of the CDR3 here. Fields, in order: clone size, J gene, V gene, CDR3 protein. A row's size may be missing; if present it is once, few, many or a size class.

clone_size: NA
j_call: TRBJ1-5
v_call: TRBV11-3
cdr3_aa: ASSSGGVPDRRSNQPQH

clone_size: NA
j_call: TRBJ1-1
v_call: TRBV19
cdr3_aa: ASSSSLMQGNTEAF

clone_size: few
j_call: TRBJ1-1
v_call: TRBV10-3
cdr3_aa: ATTGTGNTEAF

clone_size: NA
j_call: TRBJ1-3
v_call: TRBV7-9
cdr3_aa: SSSPGWDTIY

clone_size: few
j_call: TRBJ1-1
v_call: TRBV11-3
cdr3_aa: ASSPGGMNTEAF

clone_size: few
j_call: TRBJ1-5
v_call: TRBV6-6
cdr3_aa: ASGWTGGIDQPQH

clone_size: NA
j_call: TRBJ2-1
v_call: TRBV6-5
cdr3_aa: ASSYDSYNEQF

clone_size: NA
j_call: TRBJ2-3
v_call: TRBV7-2
cdr3_aa: ASSPMGEGTDTQY

clone_size: NA
j_call: TRBJ2-3
v_call: TRBV4-3
cdr3_aa: ASSQSLDPQGAQY

clone_size: NA
j_call: TRBJ1-2
v_call: TRBV7-9
cdr3_aa: ASSPRTGAEYGYT

clone_size: NA
j_call: NA
v_call: TRBV7-9
cdr3_aa: ASSRQGPSSYEQY